This T cell receptor beta chain was obtained from a study of blood T cell repertoires in COVID-19 (dated by TCRdb to about 2020). General notes on the study: Samples from collaborators originated in the United States, Italy and Spain and spanned both the acute and convalescent phases of COVID-19. Sample metadata almost always included a de-identified subject ID, COVID-19 status, age in years and sex. The dataset comprised deeply sampled blood TCRbeta repertoires from subjects exposed to, actively infected with, or recovered from COVID-19. The samples were drawn from two sources: the first 160 participants of the ongoing ImmuneRACE study, and fewer than 1,500 subjects contributed by 6 global collaborators. The material from the prospective study consisted of cDNA or gDNA derived from T cells, B-cell-depleted T cells, or PBMCs. The repertoires were released in a freely available public database intended as a resource for research on the immune response to SARS-CoV-2. Where HLA class I and class II types were available, the types were taken from metadata supplied by the sample provider, not from assay-based typing.

Comments on this clone: Its antigen is currently not known. No much larger clonotype is one base removed from it; base qualities were not supplied.

Beyond this particular receptor, the publication reports: Clinical and demographic metadata were provided uncurated, with the amount varying by source and participant.

Collaborating institutions collected whole blood in K2EDTA tubes following their own protocols. For TCRbeta analysis, collaborator samples were shipped as frozen whole blood, as isolated PBMCs, or as DNA extracted from either sample type. TCRbeta CDR3 regions were amplified from genomic DNA using the immunoSEQ Assay, a bias-controlled multiplex PCR. As for the authors' bioinformatics: Within the assay, amplification of reference gene primers was used to estimate how many nucleated cells each sample contained. Sequence reads were collapsed and filtered to measure the absolute abundance of every unique TCRbeta CDR3 rearrangement. For each sample, productive Simpson clonality was calculated by taking the square root of Simpson's diversity index across productive rearrangements. TCRdb provides this immuneACCESS table in a form limited to in-frame rearrangements. Some clones are lacking; in checked studies, under half of them reflect an unresolved V gene, and why the rest are absent is not known. V, J and clone size reflect that table, while D and trimming were determined from the DNA. This sample comprises roughly 160,000 clones, about 86% of them detected only once. Approximately 7% of the sample is held by the ten biggest clonotypes.

The germline V gene (reference sequence) provides CDR1 SGHKS and CDR2 YYEKEE. The CDR3 runs 13 residues from the cysteine to the phenylalanine. Of all the DNA, just the CDR3 is kept, 39 bases in frame from base 1. V and J lose 3 bases and 3 bases, and a span of 9 bases separates them. In this chain, TRBV5-5 is recombined with TRBJ1-2; no D gene can be assigned with confidence. The sample consisted of peripheral blood. This TCR was sampled from a man in his fifties or sixties with active or convalescent COVID-19. The CDR3 has the sequence CASSYGIYYGYTF. The bases are TGTGCCAGCAGCTACGGGATTTACTATGGCTACACCTTC.